This TCR beta chain was obtained from a study of T-cell memory formation after mild COVID-19. Study-wide findings and caveats: The finding that pre-infection memory included some responding clones suggested that cross-reactive memory joined.

CDR1 is KGHDR, CDR2 SFDVKD, per germline. V was trimmed by 2 bases and J by 2 bases, leaving 8 bases between them. The CDR3 loop spans 15 amino acids. TCRdb fed the 5' RACE reads into MiXCR, producing one record per CDR3 protein. This table has fewer than 450,000 distinct CDR3 sequences, 20% to 30% appearing once. A few counts support this clonotype. Its antigen is as yet unknown. What was sequenced was PBMCs or a T cell subset sorted from them (not recorded which). The rearrangement joins TRBV24-1 to TRBJ2-2; D remains unclear. This receptor was taken from an adult woman who had mild COVID-19 (a few samples of this study predate the infection). Cell type and time point are not known. CDR3 protein: CATSDSRPNTGELFF. For the CDR3, the DNA is TGTGCCACCAGTGATTCCCGGCCTAACACCGGGGAGCTGTTTTTT.